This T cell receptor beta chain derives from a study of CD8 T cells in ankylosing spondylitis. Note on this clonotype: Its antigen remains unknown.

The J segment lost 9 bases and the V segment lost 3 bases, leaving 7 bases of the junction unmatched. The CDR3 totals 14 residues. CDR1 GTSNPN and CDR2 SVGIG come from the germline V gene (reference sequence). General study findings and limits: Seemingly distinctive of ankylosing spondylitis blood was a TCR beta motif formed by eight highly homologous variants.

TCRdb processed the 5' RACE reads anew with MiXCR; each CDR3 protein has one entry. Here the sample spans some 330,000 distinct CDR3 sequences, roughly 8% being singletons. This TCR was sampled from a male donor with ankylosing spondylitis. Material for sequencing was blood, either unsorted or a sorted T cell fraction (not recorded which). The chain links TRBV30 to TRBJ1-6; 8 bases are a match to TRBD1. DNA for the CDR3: TGTGCCTGGAGGGAGGGCAGGGGGCCTTCACCCCTCCACTTT. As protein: CAWREGRGPSPLHF.